This entry features one TCR beta chain sequence. Authors' methods: Estimates of nucleated cell counts were drawn from the amplification of reference gene primers. TCRdb's copy holds only in-frame clones and misses some; the assay was immunoSEQ multiplex PCR. V and J calls and clone size are those listed in that table; D and trimming were worked out from the DNA. The sample carries about 200,000 clones, roughly 84% recorded once. This sample is drawn from a study of blood T cell repertoires in COVID-19. Study context: Donors in the United States, Italy and Spain gave samples during acute or convalescent COVID-19.

The CDR3 runs 15 residues. Germline V gene lookup returns CDR1 KGHDR and CDR2 SFDVKD. J lost 5 bases, V lost 3 bases, and 4 bases had no gene match. The rearrangement joins TRBV24-1 to TRBJ1-4, with 8 positions matching TRBD1. The sample consisted of peripheral blood. This sequence was found in a man aged 50-59 years with COVID-19, enrolled during active disease. Here the CDR3 reads CATSDADRGNEKLFF. CDR3 nucleotides: TGTGCCACCAGTGATGCCGACAGGGGCAATGAAAAACTGTTTTTT.